The 8 T cell receptor beta chains in this list originate from one sample, sequenced in a study of CD8 T cells in ankylosing spondylitis. Study-wide findings and caveats: A TCR beta motif of several highly homologous variants appeared characteristic of ankylosing spondylitis blood.

TCRdb independently ran MiXCR on the 5' RACE reads; one entry per CDR3 protein. The table has about 480,000 distinct CDR3 sequences, roughly a sixth seen once. The antigens these receptors bind are not known. The specimen was blood, either unsorted or a sorted T cell fraction (not recorded which). The receptor source for this set is a male donor with ankylosing spondylitis.

This clonotype has ten or more counts. The rearrangement links TRBV29-1 to TRBJ2-3, with 7 bases fitting TRBD2. With V trimmed by 6 bases and J by 5 bases, 17 bases remained unmatched. The CDR3 covers 16 residues. CDR1 is SQVTM, CDR2 ANQGSEA, per germline. This CDR3 reads CSVGGEGGRPGDTQYF. CDR3 coding DNA: TGCAGCGTGGGCGGGGAGGGTGGCCGGCCGGGAGATACGCAGTATTTT.

The chain links TRBV6-2 or TRBV6-3 to TRBJ2-6; D is undetermined. This CDR3 contains 18 residues. Per germline, CDR1 MNHEY and CDR2 SVGEGT. V lost 6 bases to trimming and J lost 1 base, with 19 bases between them. CDR3 loop: CASRPPDGRRSGANVLTF. Written as DNA, the CDR3 is TGTGCCAGCAGACCTCCAGATGGACGCCGTTCTGGGGCCAACGTCCTGACTTTC.

This clonotype was seen only a few times. This chain connects TRBV20-1 to TRBJ1-1; D remains unclear. The CDR3 spans 13 residues. The germline V gene has CDR1 DFQATT and CDR2 SNEGSKA (reference sequence). Trimming cost V 1 base and J 0 bases, with 6 bases left between them. The CDR3 is CSARVNLNTEAFF. The CDR3 DNA reads TGCAGTGCTAGAGTAAACCTGAACACTGAAGCTTTCTTT.

In its sample, this clonotype was seen a few times. The chain has TRBV11-2 and TRBJ1-1; possible D gene TRBD1, 5 bases. V dropped 6 bases and J dropped 0 bases, with 11 bases sitting between them. Per the germline V gene, CDR1 is SGHAT and CDR2 is FQNNGV. This CDR3 region has 14 residues. This chain's CDR3 is CASRSTAMNTEAFF. CDR3 nucleotide sequence: TGTGCCAGCAGATCGACAGCCATGAACACTGAAGCTTTCTTT.

The genes are TRBV28 and TRBJ1-2; D unresolved. This CDR3 comprises 12 residues. Looked up from germline, CDR1 is MDHEN and CDR2 is SYDVKM. The CDR3 sequence: CAVPQQAHGYTF. The CDR3 DNA reads as TGTGCGGTGCCACAACAAGCCCATGGCTACACCTTC.

This clonotype was recorded a few times. The rearrangement uses TRBV12-3 or TRBV12-4 and TRBJ2-2; TRBD1 might be the D (7 bases). V was trimmed by 5 bases and J by 4 bases, leaving 20 bases between them. The CDR3 totals 17 residues. The CDR3 region is CASSPRTGGVVTGELFF. The CDR3 coding sequence is TGTGCCAGCAGTCCCCGGACAGGAGGGGTTGTCACCGGGGAGCTGTTTTTT.

The sample holds one count of this clonotype. The rearrangement uses TRBV18 and TRBJ2-5; 12 nucleotides align to TRBD1. The CDR3 length is 15 residues. V was clipped by 3 bases and J by 5 bases; unmatched bases: 4. Per germline, CDR1 KGHSH and CDR2 LQKENI. Written as DNA, the CDR3 is TGTGCCAGCTCACCGGGGACAGGGGGCGTCGAGACCCAGTACTTC. Encoded protein: CASSPGTGGVETQYF. Full variable domain (rest looked up from reference TRBV18 and TRBJ2-5): NAGVMQNPRHLVRRRGQEARLRCSPMKGHSHVYWYRQLPEEGLKFMVYLQKENIIDESGMPKERFSAEFPKEGPSILRIQQVVRGDSAAYFCASSPGTGGVETQYFGPGTRLLVL.

The table lists this clonotype with a few counts. This sequence joins TRBV7-9 and TRBJ2-7; no firm D call. The ends were cut back, 2 bases at V and 1 base at J, with 12 bases in the middle. The germline V gene has CDR1 SEHNR and CDR2 FQNEAQ (reference sequence). CDR3 length: 15 residues. This CDR3 reads CASSLFPDGSYEQYF. The CDR3 bases are TGTGCCAGCAGCTTATTCCCGGACGGTTCCTACGAGCAGTACTTC. Filled out from reference TRBV7-9 and TRBJ2-7, the complete variable domain reads DTGVSQNPRHKITKRGQNVTFRCDPISEHNRLYWYRQTLGQGPEFLTYFQNEAQLEKSRLLSDRFSAERPKGSFSTLEIQRTEQGDSAMYLCASSLFPDGSYEQYFGPGTRLTVT.